Presented here are 14 T cell receptor beta chains from one specimen sequenced in a study of cytomegalovirus exposure and HLA in healthy donors. The assay was immunoSEQ multiplex PCR, and TCRdb's table has in-frame clones only and misses some. The table shows roughly 190,000 clones, with roughly 86% occurring only once. The specimen sequenced was PBMCs. The source of these receptors is a man aged 25-40 years in good health and CMV-seropositive.

The chain joins TRBV5-1 to TRBJ2-7, with 7 bases lining up with TRBD2. Looked up from germline, CDR1 is SGHRS and CDR2 is YFSETQ. With V trimmed by 3 bases and J by 0 bases, 3 bases remained unmatched. The CDR3 is 14 amino acids. CDR3 region: CASSSSGVSYEQYF. As DNA, the CDR3 is TGCGCCAGCAGCTCGAGCGGGGTCTCCTACGAGCAGTACTTC.

The CDR3 spells CASSPWRTGGRNEQYF. The DNA of the CDR3 is TGTGCCAGCTCACCGTGGAGGACAGGGGGCCGAAACGAGCAGTACTTC. The chain combines TRBV18 with TRBJ2-7, with 11 positions matching TRBD1. Germline V gene sequence: CDR1 KGHSH, CDR2 LQKENI. The CDR3 totals 16 residues. Trimming removed 3 bases from V and 5 bases from J; junction bases left unmatched: 9. The whole variable domain, filled in from reference TRBV18 and TRBJ2-7, reads NAGVMQNPRHLVRRRGQEARLRCSPMKGHSHVYWYRQLPEEGLKFMVYLQKENIIDESGMPKERFSAEFPKEGPSILRIQQVVRGDSAAYFCASSPWRTGGRNEQYFGPGTRLTVT.

For the CDR3, the DNA is TGCGCCAGCAGCCTAGGAGCAGATACCCCTCTTCCCAACGAGCAGTACTTC. This gives the protein CASSLGADTPLPNEQYF. The chain is built from TRBV4-1 and TRBJ2-7; D not certain. V lost 4 bases, J lost 5 bases, and 24 bases lay in between. Germline V gene data show CDR1 as MGHRA and CDR2 as YSYEKL. CDR3 length: 17 amino acids.

The chain uses TRBV30 and TRBJ2-1, with D tentatively TRBD2 (6 bases). The CDR3 totals 14 residues. The V gene's germline CDR1 is GTSNPN and CDR2 SVGIG (reference sequence). Between the trimmed V and J ends, which lost 3 bases and 5 bases, there was a span of 14 bases. In nucleotides, the CDR3 is TGTGCCTGGAGGTGGGGCGGGATAGACAATGAGCAGTTCTTC. It encodes CAWRWGGIDNEQFF. Full variable domain (remainder filled in from reference TRBV30 and TRBJ2-1): SQTIHQWPATLVQPVGSPLSLECTVEGTSNPNLYWYRQAAGRGLQLLFYSVGIGQISSEVPQNLSASRPQDRQFILSSKKLLLSDSGFYLCAWRWGGIDNEQFFGPGTRLTVL.

With regard to this clone: Distinct nucleotide sequences in the sample also encode this CDR3. The V gene is TRBV5-1, the J gene TRBJ2-3; tentatively, D is TRBD1 or TRBD2 (7 bases each). V lost 0 bases and J 3 bases, leaving 11 bases between the germline ends. Germline CDR1 and CDR2: SGHRS and YFSETQ. The length of the CDR3 is 15 residues. Here the CDR3 reads CASSLDRGGTDTQYF. DNA of the CDR3: TGCGCCAGCAGCTTGGACAGGGGAGGGACAGATACGCAGTATTTT.

The CDR3 region is CASSLGLGLAHNEQFF. DNA for the CDR3: TGTGCCAGCAGCTTAGGCCTTGGTCTAGCCCACAATGAGCAGTTCTTC. V usage is TRBV13 and J usage is TRBJ2-1, with D perhaps TRBD2 (5 bases). Trimming pared 0 bases from V and 5 bases from J, leaving 14 bases between. Germline loops: CDR1 PRHDT, CDR2 FYEKMQ (reference sequence). The CDR3 totals 16 residues. Full variable domain (rest looked up from reference TRBV13 and TRBJ2-1): AAGVIQSPRHLIKEKRETATLKCYPIPRHDTVYWYQQGPGQDPQFLISFYEKMQSDKGSIPDRFSAQQFSDYHSELNMSSLELGDSALYFCASSLGLGLAHNEQFFGPGTRLTVL.

This chain links TRBV28 with TRBJ1-1; unclear D gene. Trimming took 4 bases from V and 1 from J, leaving 13 bases between them. The CDR3 is 15 residues long. CDR1 is MDHEN and CDR2 is SYDVKM in the germline V gene. The CDR3 is CASSSAGPENTEAFF. The CDR3 nucleotides are TGTGCCAGCAGTTCGGCTGGGCCCGAGAACACTGAAGCTTTCTTT.

V is TRBV25-1 and J is TRBJ1-1; D perhaps matches TRBD1 (6 bases). Deletions cut 7 bases from V and 2 bases from J, with 14 bases between. This CDR3 comprises 14 residues. The germline gives CDR1 MGHDK, CDR2 SYGVNS. CDR3 sequence reads: CASTPTGFNTEAFF. The CDR3 coding sequence is TGTGCCAGCACCCCAACAGGGTTTAACACTGAAGCTTTCTTT.

The chain links TRBV28 to TRBJ2-7; no clear D. CDR1 and CDR2 (germline): MDHEN, SYDVKM. The length of the CDR3 is 17 residues. Trimming stripped 3 bases from V and 0 bases from J, with 18 bases between. CDR3 DNA: TGTGCCAGCAGTTTTGTCTTGATCGGCGGACCCTCCTACGAGCAGTACTTC. Its protein product is CASSFVLIGGPSYEQYF.

The V and J genes are TRBV27 and TRBJ1-1; D gene unclear. V gave up 5 bases and J gave up 1 base, with 11 bases separating them. The CDR3 covers 14 residues. Germline-derived CDR1 and CDR2 are MNHEY and SMNVEV (reference sequence). CDR3 sequence reads: CASSPRTWNTEAFF. CDR3 coding DNA: TGTGCCAGCAGTCCCCGGACCTGGAACACTGAAGCTTTCTTT.

This clone is a singleton in its sample. The rearrangement links TRBV11-3 to TRBJ2-7; D is perhaps TRBD2 (6 bases). Per the germline V gene, CDR1 is SGHNT and CDR2 is YENEEA. This CDR3 is built from 12 residues. V was trimmed by 8 bases and J by 3 bases, leaving 11 bases between them. The CDR3 reads CASSWDFYEQYF. CDR3 in DNA: TGTGCCAGCTCGTGGGACTTCTACGAGCAGTACTTC.

The rearrangement uses TRBV2 and TRBJ1-5; D unclear. The CDR3 has 15 residues. In germline, CDR1 is SNHLY, CDR2 FYNNEI. V shed 5 bases and J shed 2 bases, with 13 bases lying between them. The CDR3 region has the DNA TGTGCCAGCAGTCTGGCCTTATATGGCAATCAGCCCCAGCATTTT. Its protein product is CASSLALYGNQPQHF.

The sample holds a few counts of this clone. The genes are TRBV6-5 and TRBJ1-3; TRBD1 matches 8 bases. The CDR3 totals 12 residues. The J segment lost 8 bases and the V segment lost 10 bases, leaving 7 bases of the junction unmatched. Germline V gene lookup returns CDR1 MNHEY and CDR2 SVGAGI. DNA of the CDR3: TGTGCCACCATGGACAGGGCAGACACCATATATTTT. It codes for CATMDRADTIYF.

V and J are TRBV18 and TRBJ1-3; D is ambiguous. V shed 0 bases and J shed 4 bases, with 10 bases lying between them. The CDR3 length is 15 residues. The V gene's germline CDR1 is KGHSH and CDR2 LQKENI. The CDR3 here is CASSPPGSRGNTIYF. DNA for the CDR3: TGTGCCAGCTCACCACCGGGATCTAGAGGAAACACCATATATTTT.